This TCR beta chain was captured in a study of T cell responses to AZD1222 COVID-19 vaccine. A remark on this clone: Its target is not known.

The repertoire was sequenced with immunoSEQ multiplex PCR; TCRdb's copy has only in-frame clones and lacks some. In the table there are about 78,000 clones, over 75% of which are singletons. Study-wide points: Among AZD1222 vaccinees, only 6 or 7 were seropositive at baseline.

The CDR3 length is 13 residues. Trimming pared 5 bases from V and 8 bases from J, leaving 12 bases between. Germline values: CDR1 SGHNT, CDR2 YENEEA. This chain links TRBV11-3 with TRBJ1-4; perhaps TRBD1 as D (5 bases). Sequencing was performed on peripheral blood, taken on day 0 of MenACWY control vaccination. This TCR derives from an adult in good health. DNA for the CDR3: TGTGCCAGCAGCCTGTACGGGGGAGAAAAACTGTTTTTT. Its translation is CASSLYGGEKLFF. Full variable domain (rest looked up from reference TRBV11-3 and TRBJ1-4): EAGVVQSPRYKIIEKKQPVAFWCNPISGHNTLYWYLQNLGQGPELLIRYENEEAVDDSQLPKDRFSAERLKGVDSTLKIQPAELGDSAVYLCASSLYGGEKLFFGSGTQLSVL.